There are a few counts of the clone carrying this T cell receptor beta chain. Its matching antigen is unknown. This sample stems from a study of blood T cells in healthy people across ages. Study results and limitations: Roughly linearly, TCR beta diversity per million T cells fell as age increased.

Investigators took approximately 9.4 milliliters of peripheral blood from every donor. The CDR3 extends over 14 amino acids. V was cut by 2 bases and J by 10 bases, with 18 bases left in between. Per the germline V gene, CDR1 is SQVTM and CDR2 is ANQGSEA. A second PCR, run for about 7 to 11 cycles, used a sample-barcoded 5' primer plus a J-beta primer mix. Using its own MiXCR run on the 5' RACE reads, TCRdb lists one record per CDR3 protein. The sample lists about 1.4 million distinct CDR3 sequences; roughly 59% were seen once. Sequencing used blood. This TCR derives from a man younger than 35 in good health. This rearrangement joins TRBV29-1 to TRBJ2-1; TRBD1 is a possible D gene (5 bases). CDR3 nucleotides: TGCAGCGTTGAACAGGGCGGTCACCCTGGGGAGCAGTTCTTC. Protein product: CSVEQGGHPGEQFF.